The following is a T cell receptor (beta chain) sequence with its context. Its antigen has not been determined. Base qualities are not at hand, and no much larger clone is one base apart. This sample was included in a study of CD8 T cells in Susac syndrome (dated by TCRdb to the late 2010s). At the level of the whole study: Repertoire sequencing was used to test whether CD8+ T cell activation and differentiation in Susac syndrome was antigen driven. CD8+ T cell repertoire clonality was compared between approximately 12 healthy donors, some 14 Susac syndrome patients and around 16 multiple sclerosis patients.

RNA was extracted using the RNeasy kit, and about 0.45 to 1 microgram was reverse transcribed with random hexamers. The immunoSEQ multiplex PCR assay, which covers 54 Vbeta and 13 Jbeta segments, was used to amplify TCR beta CDR3 regions. PCR amplification bias was corrected by using a synthetic template baseline for primer optimization and computational correction. Processing in the source paper ran as follows. Only productive sequences were kept, with reads annotated to V, D and J genes according to IMGT and analyzed in immunoSEQ Analyzer. To calculate clonality, Shannon entropy was normalized by log2 of the number of productive unique sequences and then subtracted from one. For each patient and control, public and private clones were evaluated among the 100 most prevalent clones. Susac-specific clones were defined as absent from healthy and MS cohorts, 850 to 1,300 published viral clones and other ImmuneACCESS disease sequences. Using fastp at Q25 and MiXCR, TCRdb reprocessed the public reads and kept productive beta chains. A single entry per CDR3 protein holds the most common genes and DNA from its merged rows. The V and J calls here are based on TCRdb, not the publication. Counted in this sample were about 130,000 distinct CDR3 sequences; around nine tenths of them appeared once. The top ten clones comprise 0.24% of the sample.

Paper-wide results and their limitations: The number of individuals in the TCR sequencing and HLA analysis was acknowledged as relatively small.

The CDR3 contains 15 residues, cysteine and phenylalanine counted. Just CDR3 DNA is preserved here, 45 bases in frame from base 1. The CDR1 and CDR2 encoded by the germline V gene are SGDLS and YYNGEE. The germline V end is reduced by 3 bases and the J end by 0 bases; junction bases left unmatched: 3. High-throughput TCR beta sequencing profiled peripheral blood CD8+ and CD4+ T cells from healthy donors, Susac syndrome patients and multiple sclerosis patients. The multiple sclerosis controls were treatment-naive patients who had stable or active relapsing-remitting disease and met the revised McDonald criteria. Bulk CD8+ and CD4+ T cells were purified by magnetic negative isolation, while CD8+ TEMRA cells were enriched using FACS. Blood was collected in EDTA tubes and processed within 24 hours, with PBMCs isolated through density gradient centrifugation. PBMCs intended for TCR sequencing were frozen in liquid nitrogen and were later thawed in a 37 degrees C water bath. Purity of sorted or isolated CD4+, CD8+ and CD8+ TEMRA cells was at least 90%.

Recombination joined TRBV9 with TRBJ2-7, with 10 bases matching TRBD2. The specimen was CD8+ T cells from PBMCs. The sequence was obtained from a human donor with multiple sclerosis. The CDR3 loop reads CASSETSGPSYEQYF. The sequenced DNA: TGTGCCAGCAGCGAGACTAGCGGGCCCTCCTACGAGCAGTACTTC.